The 30 T cell receptor beta chains reported below all come from one sample, sequenced in a study of cytomegalovirus exposure and HLA in healthy donors. A multiplex PCR was run with 60 Vbeta primers and 13 Jbeta primers. Sequenced by immunoSEQ multiplex PCR; TCRdb stores in-frame clones only, minus some. The data hold approximately 100,000 clones, with about 71% observed a single time. The sample consisted of PBMCs. These receptors came from a boy aged 5 to 17 in good health and CMV-seronegative.

The CDR3 coding sequence is TGCGCCAGCAGACCCCGGCGGACAGGGCCCGGATCAGAGACCCAGTACTTC. This translates into CASRPRRTGPGSETQYF. This chain links TRBV10-2 with TRBJ2-5; TRBD1 agrees at 8 bases. Germline V gene data show CDR1 as WSHSY and CDR2 as SAAADI. The CDR3 length is 17 residues. V dropped 6 bases and J dropped 4; count of bases not matched to a gene: 16.

The chain links TRBV30 to TRBJ2-2; 8 bases line up with TRBD1. The germline CDR1 and CDR2 sequences are GTSNPN and SVGIG (reference sequence). This CDR3 spans 16 amino acids. The J segment lost 6 bases and the V segment lost 0 bases, leaving 9 bases of the junction unmatched. CDR3 DNA sequence: TGTGCCTGGAGTGTACCCCGCAGGGGGCTAGCCGGGGAGCTGTTTTTT. Residues: CAWSVPRRGLAGELFF.

As DNA, the CDR3 is TGTGCCACCAGCAGCGGAGTTCTTGGGACAGGGGAGGGGGACACTGAAGCTTTCTTT. It specifies CATSSGVLGTGEGDTEAFF. The chain is built from TRBV15 and TRBJ1-1, with 10 bases aligning to TRBD1. V lost 3 bases to trimming and J lost 3 bases; unmatched junction nucleotides: 16. This CDR3 spans 19 amino acids. Germline V lookup: CDR1 LNHNV, CDR2 YYDKDF (reference sequence).

V usage is TRBV30 and J usage is TRBJ2-5; no firm D call. V was shortened by 1 base and J by 4 bases, with 13 bases between the two germline ends. The CDR3 is 14 amino acids. Germline CDR1 is GTSNPN and CDR2 is SVGIG (reference sequence). The CDR3 DNA is TGTGCCTGGAGTGACCGGCCGGGTGGAGAGACCCAGTACTTC. It translates to CAWSDRPGGETQYF.

The chain employs TRBV5-1 and TRBJ1-1; D is unresolved. CDR1 is SGHRS, CDR2 YFSETQ, per germline. V was cut by 3 bases and J by 0 bases, with 9 bases left in between. The CDR3 sequence is 14 residues long. CDR3 amino acids: CASSSTSMNTEAFF. The CDR3 DNA is TGCGCCAGCAGCTCGACTAGTATGAACACTGAAGCTTTCTTT.

V is TRBV11-2 and J is TRBJ1-1; no clear D. V was clipped by 1 base and J by 4 bases, with 10 bases between them. This CDR3 has 14 amino acids. The V gene's germline CDR1 is SGHAT and CDR2 FQNNGV. The CDR3 region is CASSLGSGITEAFF. CDR3 nucleotides: TGTGCCAGCAGCTTAGGGTCCGGGATCACTGAAGCTTTCTTT.

The V call is TRBV7-2, the J call TRBJ2-1; 7 positions match TRBD1. The CDR3 has 15 amino acids. Germline CDR1 SGHTA, CDR2 FQGNSA. The V gene end was trimmed by 4 bases and the J gene end by 5 bases; junction bases not matched to a gene: 8. The CDR3 nucleotides are TGTGCCAGCAGCTGGGACAGAGGCAGGGACAATGAGCAGTTCTTC. Encoded protein: CASSWDRGRDNEQFF.

This chain joins TRBV23-1 and TRBJ1-4; D call uncertain. TRBV23-1 is filed as an ORF, its function uncertain. CDR3 size: 16 residues. The V end lost 2 bases, the J end lost 7 bases, and 17 bases lay between the germline ends. DNA for the CDR3: TGCGCCAGCAGTCAAGCTCCATTACCGAGGAGTGAAAAACTGTTTTTT. Translated, it gives CASSQAPLPRSEKLFF.

This clone was detected only a few times. This chain connects TRBV5-6 to TRBJ1-6; D gene unclear. The CDR3 is 12 amino acids. Per the germline V gene, CDR1 is SGHDT and CDR2 is YYEEEE. V dropped 2 bases and J dropped 7 bases, with 4 bases sitting between them. The CDR3, as DNA: TGTGCCAGCAGCTTCTCCAATTCACCCCTCCACTTT. Protein: CASSFSNSPLHF.

The chain uses TRBV5-1 and TRBJ2-1; 10 bases map to TRBD2. The CDR3 contains 15 residues. CDR1 and CDR2 from the germline V gene are SGHRS and YFSETQ. V lost 4 bases and J lost 1; bases outside the gene matches: 2. CDR3 protein: CASSEGLASYNEQFF. CDR3 nucleotide sequence: TGCGCCAGCAGCGAGGGACTAGCGTCCTACAATGAGCAGTTCTTC.

The chain carries TRBV12-5 and TRBJ1-2, with 7 bases aligning to TRBD1. Looked up from germline, CDR1 is LGHNT and CDR2 is FRNRAP. This CDR3 comprises 16 residues. J was trimmed by 5 bases and V by 1 base; bases with no gene match: 10. CDR3 sequence reads: CASGLGTGEASYGYTF. The CDR3, as DNA: TGTGCTAGTGGTTTGGGGACAGGAGAGGCCTCTTATGGCTACACCTTC.

J is TRBJ2-3 and V is TRBV14; D ambiguous. Germline loops: CDR1 SGHDN, CDR2 FVKESK. The CDR3 sequence is 14 residues long. V dropped 2 bases and J dropped 2 bases, with 8 bases sitting between them. The CDR3 reads CASSQLISTDTQYF. In nucleotides, the CDR3 is TGTGCCAGCAGCCAATTAATCTCCACAGATACGCAGTATTTT.

The chain is built from TRBV2 and TRBJ2-7, with TRBD1 identical over 10 bases. Germline CDR1 SNHLY, CDR2 FYNNEI. This CDR3 has 17 residues. Unmatched junction bases numbered 16, after V lost 8 bases and J lost 3 bases. CDR3: CASDKGQGRGSDYEQYF. In DNA, the CDR3 is TGTGCCAGCGACAAGGGACAGGGGAGAGGGTCAGACTACGAGCAGTACTTC.

This clone was observed a handful of times. The chain is built from TRBV4-1 and TRBJ1-6; tentatively, D is TRBD1 (6 bases). Trimming stripped 6 bases from V and 7 bases from J, with 16 bases between. The CDR3 is 15 amino acids. CDR1 and CDR2 from the germline V gene are MGHRA and YSYEKL. The CDR3 coding sequence is TGCGCCAGCAGGCACATACAGGGAAGGAATTCACCCCTCCACTTT. Translation: CASRHIQGRNSPLHF.

V and J are TRBV28 and TRBJ1-1; no clear D gene. In germline, CDR1 is MDHEN, CDR2 SYDVKM. The CDR3 runs to 15 residues. The ends were cut back, 0 bases at V and 0 bases at J, with 8 bases in the middle. In DNA form, the CDR3 reads TGTGCCAGCAGTTTATGGCGATCGATGAACACTGAAGCTTTCTTT. Encoded protein: CASSLWRSMNTEAFF.

V is TRBV10-3 and J is TRBJ1-1; 8 bases map to TRBD1. Germline CDR1 and CDR2: ENHRY and SYGVKD. Trimming cost V 4 bases and J 3 bases; bases outside gene matches: 4. CDR3 size: 14 residues. DNA of the CDR3: TGTGCCATCAGTGGGACAGGGAGGGACACTGAAGCTTTCTTT. Its translation is CAISGTGRDTEAFF.

The rearrangement links TRBV19 to TRBJ2-5, with 8 bases aligning to TRBD2. The CDR3 has 15 amino acids. V shed 4 bases and J 4 bases; nucleotides not matched to a gene: 8. CDR1 LNHDA and CDR2 SQIVND come from the germline V gene (reference sequence). In nucleotides, the CDR3 is TGTGCCAGTAGTAGAAGCGGGAGCCTGGGAGAGACCCAGTACTTC. Translated: CASSRSGSLGETQYF.

This rearrangement joins TRBV28 to TRBJ1-5; D is unclear. Trimming left V 1 base short and J 1 base short, with 8 bases between. The CDR3 runs to 15 residues. The germline CDR1 and CDR2 sequences are MDHEN and SYDVKM. The CDR3 loop is CASSLLVGSNQPQHF. Here the CDR3 DNA reads TGTGCCAGCAGTTTATTGGTTGGCAGCAATCAGCCCCAGCATTTT.

The J gene is TRBJ2-7, the V gene TRBV5-1; 11 bases map to TRBD1. The CDR3 is 16 amino acids. The junction had 5 bases not matched to a gene; V was cut back by 0 bases and J by 3 bases. CDR1 is SGHRS and CDR2 is YFSETQ in the germline V gene. The CDR3 DNA sequence: TGCGCCAGCAGCTTGGAAGGGACAGGGGGTCGCTACGAGCAGTACTTC. Its translation is CASSLEGTGGRYEQYF.

The chain couples TRBV2 to TRBJ1-3, with D unclear. The V gene's germline CDR1 is SNHLY and CDR2 FYNNEI. The germline V and J ends were trimmed by 1 base and 0 bases, with 7 bases remaining between them. The CDR3 consists of 15 residues. The CDR3, as DNA: TGTGCCAGCAGTGAAGGCGCGGGCTCTGGAAACACCATATATTTT. This gives the protein CASSEGAGSGNTIYF.

This sequence joins TRBV6-5 and TRBJ2-7; 9 bases are shared with TRBD1. CDR1 and CDR2 (germline): MNHEY, SVGAGI. The V segment lost 8 bases and the J segment 5 bases; nucleotides outside the gene matches: 13. The CDR3 has 15 amino acids. CDR3: CASSWVGQGINEQYF. As DNA, the CDR3 is TGTGCCAGCTCATGGGTGGGACAGGGTATCAACGAGCAGTACTTC.

J is TRBJ1-5 and V is TRBV7-8; TRBD1 agrees at 10 bases. The V and J ends lost 7 bases and 5 bases, in that order; junction bases with no gene match: 8. The CDR3 has 15 amino acids. The germline CDR1 and CDR2 sequences are SGHVS and FQNEAQ. The CDR3 spells CASTGDRGFYQPQHF. CDR3 DNA: TGTGCCAGCACCGGGGACAGGGGATTTTATCAGCCCCAGCATTTT. The full variable domain, completed using reference TRBV7-8 and TRBJ1-5, is GAGVSQSPRYKVAKRGQDVALRCDPISGHVSLFWYQQALGQGPEFLTYFQNEAQLDKSGLPSDRFFAERPEGSVSTLKIQRTQQEDSAVYLCASTGDRGFYQPQHFGDGTRLSIL.

The chain carries TRBV29-1 and TRBJ1-2; D may be TRBD1 (5 bases). The CDR3 spans 12 residues. The V gene's germline CDR1 is SQVTM and CDR2 ANQGSEA. The CDR3 DNA reads as TGCAGTGGAGGGACGGTCAACTATGGCTACACCTTC. This gives the protein CSGGTVNYGYTF.

The chain uses TRBV4-1 and TRBJ2-7; a weak D match, TRBD1 (6 bases). V shed 4 bases and J shed 0 bases, with 13 bases lying between them. Germline values: CDR1 MGHRA, CDR2 YSYEKL. The CDR3 spans 15 residues. CDR3 sequence reads: CASSLLRDISYEQYF. In DNA, the CDR3 is TGCGCCAGCAGCCTCCTCCGGGACATCTCCTACGAGCAGTACTTC.

Of note for this clone: In this CDR3 the conserved last residue, phenylalanine or tryptophan, is missing, so a read error is likely. This sequence joins TRBV6-5 and TRBJ2-3; 9 nucleotides match TRBD1. Germline V gene data show CDR1 as MNHEY and CDR2 as SVGAGI. V shed 4 bases and J 0 bases; nucleotides not matched to a gene: 5. The length of the CDR3 is 16 residues. This chain's CDR3 is CASSLGQGTSTDTQYV. CDR3 nucleotides: TGTGCCAGCAGTTTGGGACAGGGAACAAGCACAGATACGCAGTATGTT.

The J gene is TRBJ2-7, the V gene TRBV11-2, with no clear D. Trimming stripped 1 base from V and 3 bases from J, with 7 bases between. The CDR3 sequence is 13 residues long. Germline CDR1 and CDR2: SGHAT and FQNNGV. CDR3 region: CASSLGVFYEQYF. The CDR3 DNA is TGTGCCAGCAGCTTAGGAGTCTTCTACGAGCAGTACTTC.

The gene calls are TRBV2 and TRBJ2-3; 8 nucleotides agree with TRBD1. CDR3 length: 15 amino acids. From germline, CDR1 is SNHLY and CDR2 FYNNEI. V lost 4 bases to trimming and J lost 14 bases; unmatched junction nucleotides: 17. The chain's CDR3 is CASSVDRDLVTPRYF. In DNA form, the CDR3 reads TGTGCCAGCAGTGTGGACAGGGATTTGGTCACCCCCCGGTATTTT.

The CDR3 region is CASSQGTGGWAEQFF. The CDR3 coding sequence is TGTGCCAGCAGCCAAGGAACGGGAGGGTGGGCTGAGCAGTTCTTC. The V gene is TRBV14, the J gene TRBJ2-1, with 8 bases identical to TRBD2. From germline, CDR1 is SGHDN and CDR2 FVKESK. This CDR3 contains 15 residues. V was clipped by 1 base and J by 9 bases; unmatched bases: 8.

The genes are TRBV28 and TRBJ2-7; TRBD2 matches at 9 bases. Germline lookup yields CDR1 MDHEN and CDR2 SYDVKM. The CDR3 is 15 residues long. V dropped 2 bases and J dropped 1; count of bases not matched to a gene: 3. CDR3 DNA: TGTGCCAGCAGTTTAATAGCGGGAGTATCCTACGAGCAGTACTTC. It specifies CASSLIAGVSYEQYF.

J is TRBJ2-3 and V is TRBV12-5, with D perhaps TRBD1 (6 bases). Germline V gene sequence: CDR1 LGHNT, CDR2 FRNRAP. Between the trimmed V and J ends, which lost 2 bases and 2 bases, there was a span of 14 bases. The CDR3 has 16 residues. CDR3 bases: TGTGCTAGTGGTTTGCTGACAGGTTCGCCCACAGATACGCAGTATTTT. Amino acid sequence: CASGLLTGSPTDTQYF.